What follows are 8 T cell receptor beta chains derived from one specimen sequenced in a study of PD-1 blockade in classical Hodgkin lymphoma. The data were produced by immunoSEQ multiplex PCR, yet TCRdb's version contains in-frame clones alone and is incomplete. This sample has about 96,000 clones; about 93% occur once, and the top ten carry roughly 2%. Specified time point: cycle 4 day 1 (C4D1), after five to seven weeks of nivolumab. After autologous stem cell transplantation all patients relapsed, and prior brentuximab vedotin exposure differed between cohorts. The sequencing here drew on peripheral blood mononuclear cells (PBMCs), taken before the fourth cycle of nivolumab. The origin of the receptors is a human donor with classical Hodgkin lymphoma.

V usage is TRBV6-1 and J usage is TRBJ2-7; TRBD2 might be the D (6 bases). Germline loops: CDR1 MNHNS, CDR2 SASEGT. With 5 bases removed from V and 0 bases from J, the gap between germline ends came to 8 bases. The CDR3 is 13 residues long. The CDR3 spells CASSLGGSYEQYF. The CDR3 bases are TGTGCCAGCAGTCTCGGGGGCTCCTACGAGCAGTACTTC.

The rearrangement links TRBV27 to TRBJ2-2; D unresolved. The CDR3 has 14 amino acids. In germline, CDR1 is MNHEY, CDR2 SMNVEV (reference sequence). With 5 bases removed from V and 4 bases from J, the gap between germline ends came to 11 bases. CDR3 sequence (DNA): TGTGCCAGCAGTCCTTTTGTGGGCACCGGGGAGCTGTTTTTT. This encodes CASSPFVGTGELFF.

This sequence joins TRBV28 and TRBJ1-4, with 8 bases lining up with TRBD1. The germline gives CDR1 MDHEN, CDR2 SYDVKM. V gave up 6 bases and J gave up 12 bases; unmatched junction bases: 12. This CDR3 is built from 14 residues. This chain's CDR3 is CASRRQGPQGELFF. Written as DNA, the CDR3 is TGTGCCAGCAGGAGACAGGGGCCCCAGGGGGAACTGTTTTTT.

This rearrangement joins TRBV2 to TRBJ2-7; 9 positions agree with TRBD1. The CDR3 sequence is 20 residues long. V dropped 2 bases and J dropped 0; count of bases not matched to a gene: 17. The germline V gene has CDR1 SNHLY and CDR2 FYNNEI. CDR3 sequence reads: CASSEILSPGQGKISYEQYF. In nucleotides, the CDR3 is TGTGCCAGCAGTGAAATTCTGTCACCGGGACAGGGAAAGATCTCCTACGAGCAGTACTTC.

This sequence joins TRBV21-1 and TRBJ1-1; TRBD1, as called in the table, went unchecked against the DNA. TRBV21-1 represents a pseudogene. The CDR3 spans 12 residues. CDR3 region: CASSKDREEAFF. The CDR3 region has the DNA TGTGCCAGCAGCAAAGACAGGGAGGAAGCTTTCTTT.

The rearrangement uses TRBV29-1 and TRBJ2-1, with no clear D. V dropped 3 bases and J dropped 12 bases, with 15 bases sitting between them. The CDR3 is made up of 12 amino acids. Germline-derived CDR1 and CDR2 are SQVTM and ANQGSEA. The CDR3 nucleotides are TGCAGCGTTGAGACCCCGCCAAGGTTGCAGTTCTTC. Its protein product is CSVETPPRLQFF.

The chain has TRBV19 and TRBJ2-7, with D unresolved. The germline gives CDR1 LNHDA, CDR2 SQIVND (reference sequence). This CDR3 is built from 16 residues. The germline V and J ends were trimmed by 1 base and 6 bases, with 19 bases remaining between them. Written as DNA, the CDR3 is TGTGCCAGTAGTATAGCGAGTGGTTCACCATCCGGCGAGCAGTACTTC. This translates into CASSIASGSPSGEQYF.

The rearrangement joins TRBV5-1 to TRBJ2-5; no clear D. The CDR3 is made up of 14 amino acids. CDR1 SGHRS and CDR2 YFSETQ come from the germline V gene. V lost 0 bases and J lost 0, with 6 bases in between. The CDR3, as DNA: TGCGCCAGCAGCTTGGATCCGTACCAAGAGACCCAGTACTTC. It yields the protein CASSLDPYQETQYF.